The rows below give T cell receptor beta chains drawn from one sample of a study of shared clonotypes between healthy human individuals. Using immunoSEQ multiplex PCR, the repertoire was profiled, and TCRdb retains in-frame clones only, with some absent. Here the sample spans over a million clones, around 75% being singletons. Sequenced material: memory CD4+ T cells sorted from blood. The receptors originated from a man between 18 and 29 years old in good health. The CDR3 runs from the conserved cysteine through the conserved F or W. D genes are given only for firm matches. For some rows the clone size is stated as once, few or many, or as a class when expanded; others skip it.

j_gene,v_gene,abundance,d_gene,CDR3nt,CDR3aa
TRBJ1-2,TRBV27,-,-,TGTGCCAGCAACCCTCGGGCGGGGGTCTATGGCTACACCTTC,CASNPRAGVYGYTF
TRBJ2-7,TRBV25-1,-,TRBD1,TGTGCCAGCAGCCCACCGGGACAGGCGTCCTACGAGCAGTACTTC,CASSPPGQASYEQYF
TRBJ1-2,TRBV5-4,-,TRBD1,TGTGCCAGCAGCTTGGGACAGGGAGCTAACTATGGCTACACCTTC,CASSLGQGANYGYTF
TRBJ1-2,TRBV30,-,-,TGTGCCTGGAGTGTTGGTCAGTATGGCTACACCTTC,CAWSVGQYGYTF
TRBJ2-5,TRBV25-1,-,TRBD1,TGTGCCAGCAGTGGGGGGTTAACAGGGGGCCGAGAGACCCAGTACTTC,CASSGGLTGGRETQYF
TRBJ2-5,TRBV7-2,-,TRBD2,TGTGCCAGCAGCAAGGGACTAGCGGGTGAGACCCAGTACTTC,CASSKGLAGETQYF
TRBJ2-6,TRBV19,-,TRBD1,TGTGCCAGTAGTCCGGGACAGGGCGTCTCTGGGGCCAACGTCCTGACTTTC,CASSPGQGVSGANVLTF
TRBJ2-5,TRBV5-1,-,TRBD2,TGCGCCAGCAGCTTGTATCCTAGCGGGAGCGGGACCCAGTACTTC,CASSLYPSGSGTQYF
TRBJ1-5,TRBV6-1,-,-,TGTGCCAGCAGTGAAGTGGGGAGGAGGCAGCCCCAGCATTTT,CASSEVGRRQPQHF
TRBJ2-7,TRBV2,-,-,TGTGCCAGCAGCTCGGGACAACCAACGGAGCAGTACTTC,CASSSGQPTEQYF
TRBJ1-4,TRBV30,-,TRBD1,TGTGCCTGGAACCCTGGACAGGGCCAACTGTTTTTT,CAWNPGQGQLFF
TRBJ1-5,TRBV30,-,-,TGTGCCTGGAGTTTTACAGGGCAACAGCCCCAGCATTTT,CAWSFTGQQPQHF
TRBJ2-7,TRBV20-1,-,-,TGCAGTGCTAGATGGGACTACGAGCAGTACTTC,CSARWDYEQYF
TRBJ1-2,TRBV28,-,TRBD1,TGTGCCAGCAGTAAGATCCGGGACAGGGGTTCTTGGAACTATGGCTACACCTTC,CASSKIRDRGSWNYGYTF
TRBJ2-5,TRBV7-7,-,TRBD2,TGTGCTAGCAGCTTAGGTGGTCCTAGCGGGGGGCCCGGGGAGACCCAGTACTTC,CASSLGGPSGGPGETQYF
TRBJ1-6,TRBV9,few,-,TGTGCCAGCAGCGCCGACAGTGATAATTCACCCCTCCACTTT,CASSADSDNSPLHF
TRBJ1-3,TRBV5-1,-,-,TGCGCCAGCAGCTTTTATACCCCGGCCAGATCCTCTGGAAACACCATATATTTT,CASSFYTPARSSGNTIYF
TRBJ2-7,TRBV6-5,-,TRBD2,TGTGCCAGCAGTTATTACCCCGGGAGGGAGCAGTACTTC,CASSYYPGREQYF